Below are 19 T cell receptor beta chains sequenced from a single sample in a study of cytomegalovirus exposure and HLA in healthy donors. With 60 Vbeta and 13 Jbeta primers, the PCR was carried out. Clones were read by immunoSEQ multiplex PCR, and TCRdb kept only the in-frame ones, dropping some. The repertoire holds 150,000 to 200,000 clones, with over 65% as singletons. Sequencing was carried out using PBMCs. These receptors were taken from a boy aged 2-15 years in good health and CMV-seronegative.

The rearrangement joins TRBV9 to TRBJ1-2, with 9 positions matching TRBD1. This CDR3 contains 15 residues. CDR1 and CDR2 (germline): SGDLS, YYNGEE. V lost 3 bases to trimming and J lost 2 bases; unmatched junction nucleotides: 5. The CDR3 is CASSAGDRVNYGYTF. The CDR3 DNA is TGTGCCAGCAGCGCTGGGGACAGGGTGAACTATGGCTACACCTTC. The complete variable domain, with remaining parts taken from reference TRBV9 and TRBJ1-2, reads DSGVTQTPKHLITATGQRVTLRCSPRSGDLSVYWYQQSLDQGLQFLIQYYNGEERAKGNILERFSAQQFPDLHSELNLSSLELGDSALYFCASSAGDRVNYGYTFGSGTRLTVV.

V is TRBV7-9 and J is TRBJ2-2; TRBD2 might be the D (5 bases). The germline V and J ends were trimmed by 1 base and 5 bases, with 11 bases remaining between them. CDR3 size: 15 residues. From germline, CDR1 is SEHNR and CDR2 FQNEAQ (reference sequence). The CDR3 reads CASSLGSGETGELFF. DNA for the CDR3: TGTGCCAGCAGCTTAGGTTCCGGGGAAACCGGGGAGCTGTTTTTT.

CDR3 protein: CASSARTGYGYTF. In DNA form, the CDR3 reads TGTGCCAGTAGTGCCCGGACAGGGTACGGCTACACCTTC. The chain uses TRBV19 and TRBJ1-2; TRBD1 matches at 8 bases. CDR3 length equals 13 residues. V shed 5 bases, J shed 8 bases, and the junction held 7 bases outside the gene matches. CDR1 and CDR2 (germline): LNHDA, SQIVND (reference sequence).

With regard to this clone: Different DNA sequences within this sample yield the same CDR3. The J gene is TRBJ2-1, the V gene TRBV5-1; 8 bases agree with TRBD1. There are 14 residues in the CDR3. Germline assignment: CDR1 SGHRS and CDR2 YFSETQ. V was pared by 2 bases and J by 15 bases, with 13 bases of the junction left unmatched. CDR3 amino acids: CASSFDRLTGERFF. The CDR3 DNA reads TGCGCCAGCAGCTTTGATCGGTTGACAGGGGAACGGTTCTTC.

A word on this clone: The same CDR3 also results from other DNA sequences found in this sample. V gene TRBV5-1 combines with J gene TRBJ2-1; 7 bases agree with TRBD2. Germline V gene data show CDR1 as SGHRS and CDR2 as YFSETQ. The CDR3 has 15 amino acids. V was pared by 0 bases and J by 4 bases, with 4 bases of the junction left unmatched. CDR3 nucleotides: TGCGCCAGCAGCTTGGGGCTAGCGGATTACAATGAGCAGTTCTTC. Translated, it gives CASSLGLADYNEQFF.

This sequence joins TRBV7-2 and TRBJ2-5; 11 bases map to TRBD2. The CDR3 has 14 residues. Germline V gives CDR1 SGHTA, CDR2 FQGNSA. Trimming at V came to 4 bases and at J to 5 bases, leaving 3 bases not matched to a gene. CDR3 loop: CASSSRTSGETQYF. In DNA, the CDR3 is TGTGCCAGCAGCTCTCGGACTAGCGGGGAGACCCAGTACTTC.

This chain uses TRBV19 with TRBJ2-5; 7 positions agree with TRBD2. Per the germline V gene, CDR1 is LNHDA and CDR2 is SQIVND (reference sequence). The CDR3 consists of 14 residues. With V trimmed by 4 bases and J by 4 bases, 6 bases remained unmatched. Here the CDR3 reads CASSKSGTTETQYF. CDR3 DNA: TGTGCCAGTAGTAAAAGCGGGACTACAGAGACCCAGTACTTC.

V usage is TRBV7-2 and J usage is TRBJ1-3; D is undetermined. From germline, CDR1 is SGHTA and CDR2 FQGNSA. V shed 1 base and J shed 0 bases, with 4 bases lying between them. This CDR3 region has 14 residues. CDR3 sequence reads: CASSLVSSGNTIYF. In DNA form, the CDR3 reads TGTGCCAGCAGCTTAGTGAGCTCTGGAAACACCATATATTTT. Together with reference TRBV7-2 and TRBJ1-3, the CDR3 gives the full variable domain: GAGVSQSPSNKVTEKGKDVELRCDPISGHTALYWYRQSLGQGLEFLIYFQGNSAPDKSGLPSDRFSAERTGGSVSTLTIQRTQQEDSAVYLCASSLVSSGNTIYFGEGSWLTVV.

Details on this clone: The junction shows a germline mismatch at one end, possibly a read error. V usage is TRBV7-7 and J usage is TRBJ2-2; D possibly corresponds to TRBD2 (5 bases). Germline V CDR1 and CDR2: SSHAT, FNYEAQ (reference sequence). This CDR3 comprises 20 residues. The DNA for the CDR3 is TGTGCTAGCAGCTTAGAAGGAGCCGCCCCGAGGCCCGGGATCACCGGGGAGCTGTTTTTT. This gives the protein CASSLEGAAPRPGITGELFF.

The chain has TRBV6-1 and TRBJ1-6, with D unclear. CDR1 and CDR2 (germline): MNHNS, SASEGT. The CDR3 extends over 16 amino acids. V was clipped by 0 bases and J by 9 bases, with 15 bases between them. As DNA, the CDR3 is TGTGCCAGCAGTGAAGCCCATCCCCTAGAGTGTTCACCCCTCCACTTT. Its translation is CASSEAHPLECSPLHF.

V usage is TRBV5-5 and J usage is TRBJ2-7, with a weak D call TRBD1 (6 bases). Germline CDR1 SGHKS, CDR2 YYEKEE (reference sequence). The CDR3 is 15 amino acids. V was cut by 1 base and J by 5 bases, with 16 bases left in between. In DNA, the CDR3 is TGTGCCAGCAGCTTGACAGGGTTCGCGTTCAACGAGCAGTACTTC. It yields the protein CASSLTGFAFNEQYF.

This clone has just a few counts. This sequence joins TRBV5-1 and TRBJ2-5; 9 nucleotides agree with TRBD1. The J call is in doubt because the DNA end fits TRBJ2-7 better. The CDR3 sequence is 14 residues long. Per the germline V gene, CDR1 is SGHRS and CDR2 is YFSETQ. CDR3 DNA sequence: TGCGCCAGCAGCCCCAGATGGGACAGGGACGAGCAGTACTTC. It encodes CASSPRWDRDEQYF.

The chain recombines TRBV7-8 with TRBJ2-7; TRBD2 is a possible D gene (7 bases). The germline V and J ends were trimmed by 5 bases and 3 bases, with 17 bases remaining between them. The CDR3 sequence is 15 residues long. Germline V gives CDR1 SGHVS, CDR2 FQNEAQ. The CDR3 loop reads CASSLGAGDYYEQYF. The CDR3 coding sequence is TGTGCCAGCAGCCTGGGGGCAGGGGACTACTACGAGCAGTACTTC.

The chain has TRBV5-4 and TRBJ2-5, with D possibly being TRBD1 (8 bases). The CDR3 has 15 amino acids. From germline, CDR1 is SGHNT and CDR2 YYREEE (reference sequence). V lost 2 bases, J lost 1 base, and 12 bases lay in between. The CDR3 is CASSFTGGAQETQYF. CDR3 in DNA: TGTGCCAGCAGCTTTACAGGGGGGGCCCAAGAGACCCAGTACTTC.

The chain is built from TRBV4-1 and TRBJ2-7, with 11 bases aligning to TRBD2. Germline V gene data show CDR1 as MGHRA and CDR2 as YSYEKL. The CDR3 is 15 amino acids. J lost 2 bases, V lost 6 bases, and 6 bases had no gene match. The chain's CDR3 is CASRTGLAATYEQYF. CDR3 nucleotides: TGCGCCAGCAGGACGGGACTAGCGGCAACCTACGAGCAGTACTTC.

The table lists this clone with a few counts. The gene calls are TRBV5-4 and TRBJ1-1, with TRBD1 matching over 7 bases. In germline, CDR1 is SGHNT, CDR2 YYREEE (reference sequence). V gave up 2 bases and J gave up 8 bases; unmatched junction bases: 3. The CDR3 consists of 12 residues. Here the CDR3 DNA reads TGTGCCAGCAGCTTCCAGGGGGACGAAGCTTTCTTT. The encoded protein is CASSFQGDEAFF.

The chain carries TRBV11-3 and TRBJ2-3; TRBD2 is a possible D gene (6 bases). The CDR3 has 16 residues. Deletions cut 6 bases from V and 2 bases from J, with 18 bases between. Germline CDR1 and CDR2: SGHNT and YENEEA. The CDR3 coding sequence is TGTGCCAGCAGTCTCGGGACTCGAGAAGACACAGATACGCAGTATTTT. Amino acid sequence: CASSLGTREDTDTQYF.

The chain is built from TRBV29-1 and TRBJ2-3, with D possibly being TRBD1 (6 bases). With 4 bases removed from V and 5 bases from J, the gap between germline ends came to 13 bases. This CDR3 region has 13 residues. Germline V CDR1 and CDR2: SQVTM, ANQGSEA. The CDR3 sequence: CSVVQGSVDTQYF. The CDR3 nucleotides read TGCAGCGTTGTTCAGGGGTCGGTAGATACGCAGTATTTT.

The V and J genes are TRBV7-2 and TRBJ1-5; D remains ambiguous. Germline V gene lookup returns CDR1 SGHTA and CDR2 FQGNSA. Trimming removed 4 bases at V and 6 bases at J, with 7 bases between. This CDR3 has 12 amino acids. CDR3 DNA: TGTGCCAGCAGCTCCCTCGGTCAGCCCCAGCATTTT. Protein sequence: CASSSLGQPQHF.